This is a list of T cell receptor beta chains from one sample in a study of shared clonotypes between healthy human individuals. TCRdb keeps only in-frame clones here, not all; method: immunoSEQ multiplex PCR. The repertoire holds some 2,100,000 clones, with approximately 96% as singletons. Material for sequencing was naive CD4+ T cells sorted from blood. The receptors were sampled from a man between 18 and 35 years old in good health. The CDR3 runs from the conserved cysteine through the conserved F or W. The D gene is left open where the match is weak. Clone sizes are given selectively: once, few, many, or a class where the clone is expanded.

j_gene | abundance | v_gene | d_gene | CDR3aa | CDR3nt
TRBJ2-1 | . | TRBV11-2 | . | CASSLVAGYGNEQFF | TGTGCCAGCAGCTTAGTGGCGGGATACGGCAATGAGCAGTTCTTC
TRBJ2-7 | . | TRBV7-2 | . | CASSLEVTYEQYF | TGTGCCAGCAGCTTAGAGGTTACCTACGAGCAGTACTTC
TRBJ1-2 | . | TRBV30 | . | CAWSGGKYGYTF | TGTGCCTGGAGTGGGGGGAAATATGGCTACACCTTC
TRBJ2-7 | . | TRBV6-5 | TRBD1 | CASSYSRDRGFDEQYF | TGTGCCAGCAGTTACTCGAGGGACAGGGGGTTCGACGAGCAGTACTTC
TRBJ1-4 | . | TRBV2 | . | CASSEGVGEKLFF | TGTGCCAGCAGTGAAGGGGTGGGAGAAAAACTGTTTTTT
TRBJ2-2 | . | TRBV7-9 | . | CASSRGTGELFF | TGTGCCAGCAGCAGGGGGACCGGGGAGCTGTTTTTT
TRBJ1-4 | . | TRBV10-3 | TRBD1 | CASLPGTGVLWDEKLFF | TGTGCCTCGCTTCCCGGGACAGGGGTCCTCTGGGATGAAAAACTGTTTTTT
TRBJ1-5 | . | TRBV5-5 | . | CASSLDADQPQHF | TGTGCCAGCAGCTTGGATGCCGATCAGCCCCAGCATTTT
TRBJ1-5 | . | TRBV10-2 | . | CASSGSTNQPQHF | TGCGCCAGCAGTGGATCGACCAATCAGCCCCAGCATTTT
TRBJ2-1 | . | TRBV5-1 | . | CASSLVGDTYNEQFF | TGCGCCAGCAGCTTGGTTGGGGATACCTACAATGAGCAGTTCTTC
TRBJ2-7 | . | TRBV6-6 | . | CASSYRAEGHEQYF | TGTGCCAGCAGTTACCGGGCCGAGGGACACGAGCAGTACTTC
TRBJ2-6 | . | TRBV28 | . | CASNPIPGANVLTF | TGTGCCAGCAACCCGATTCCTGGGGCCAACGTCCTGACTTTC
TRBJ2-4 | . | TRBV7-2 | TRBD2 | CASSSSGLLAKNIQYF | TGTGCCAGCAGCTCTAGCGGGCTATTAGCCAAAAACATTCAGTACTTC
TRBJ2-5 | . | TRBV7-9 | TRBD2 | CASSPGTSGQETQYF | TGTGCCAGCAGCCCGGGGACTAGCGGCCAAGAGACCCAGTACTTC
TRBJ2-7 | . | TRBV11-2 | TRBD1 | CASKRQGSYEQYF | TGTGCCAGCAAGAGACAGGGCTCCTACGAGCAGTACTTC
TRBJ1-5 | . | TRBV19 | . | CASRGRTGGQPQHF | TGTGCCAGTAGGGGACGGACGGGGGGTCAGCCCCAGCATTTT
TRBJ2-2 | . | TRBV11-2 | . | CASSPPSTGELFF | TGTGCCAGCAGCCCCCCGAGCACCGGGGAGCTGTTTTTT
TRBJ2-5 | . | TRBV15 | . | CATSRGLQETQYF | TGTGCCACCAGCAGAGGACTACAAGAGACCCAGTACTTC
TRBJ1-6 | . | TRBV4-3 | . | CASSQLRRSPLHF | TGCGCCAGCAGCCAATTGCGGCGGTCACCCCTCCACTTT
TRBJ2-5 | . | TRBV5-1 | . | CASSFAAETQYF | TGCGCCAGCAGCTTTGCTGCGGAGACCCAGTACTTC
TRBJ2-3 | . | TRBV18 | . | CASSPPAGTDTQYF | TGTGCCAGCTCACCACCGGCCGGCACAGATACGCAGTATTTT
TRBJ2-7 | . | TRBV11-3 | . | CASSLGQGGYEQYF | TGTGCCAGCAGCTTAGGACAGGGAGGCTACGAGCAGTACTTC
TRBJ2-1 | . | TRBV29-1 | . | CSAEGEGRFEQFF | TGCAGCGCCGAGGGGGAGGGCCGTTTTGAGCAGTTCTTC
TRBJ2-7 | . | TRBV6-1 | . | CAGRDPWTDEQYF | TGTGCCGGCAGGGACCCTTGGACGGACGAGCAGTACTTC
TRBJ2-1 | . | TRBV10-2 | . | CASTTLGQPYNEQFF | TGCGCCAGCACCACGCTAGGACAACCTTACAATGAGCAGTTCTTC
TRBJ2-7 | . | TRBV10-3 | . | CAISGLETEQYF | TGTGCCATCAGTGGACTAGAGACCGAGCAGTACTTC
TRBJ1-2 | . | TRBV5-1 | . | CASSLGAGANYGYTF | TGCGCCAGCAGCTTGGGAGCAGGGGCTAACTATGGCTACACCTTC
TRBJ2-4 | . | TRBV21-1 | . | CASSTRPGSNIQYF | TGTGCCAGCAGCACACGGCCCGGGTCAAACATTCAGTACTTC
TRBJ2-7 | few | TRBV7-9 | . | CASSLRGQDEQYF | TGTGCCAGCAGCTTACGGGGGCAGGACGAGCAGTACTTC
TRBJ2-7 | . | TRBV28 | TRBD1 | CASIGQGYEQYF | TGTGCCAGCATCGGACAGGGCTACGAGCAGTACTTC
TRBJ1-4 | . | TRBV19 | . | CASSEVDKANEKLFF | TGTGCCAGCAGTGAAGTCGACAAGGCTAATGAAAAACTGTTTTTT
TRBJ2-7 | . | TRBV10-3 | TRBD2 | CAISDRAGRGRAQIDEQYF | TGTGCCATCAGTGATCGAGCCGGAAGAGGGAGGGCCCAAATCGACGAGCAGTACTTC
TRBJ2-2 | . | TRBV5-1 | TRBD2 | CASSQLAGDTGELFF | TGCGCCAGCAGCCAACTAGCGGGGGACACCGGGGAGCTGTTTTTT
TRBJ2-1 | . | TRBV5-5 | . | CASSFGYSYNEQFF | TGTGCCAGCAGCTTCGGTTACTCCTACAATGAGCAGTTCTTC
TRBJ2-3 | . | TRBV18 | . | CASSLASGTDTQYF | TGTGCCAGCTCACTGGCTAGCGGCACAGATACGCAGTATTTT
TRBJ2-5 | . | TRBV11-2 | . | CASSIGNQETQYF | TGTGCCAGCAGCATTGGGAACCAAGAGACCCAGTACTTC
TRBJ2-3 | . | TRBV5-1 | . | CASSLSGAGTDTQYF | TGCGCCAGCAGCCTTAGCGGTGCGGGCACAGATACGCAGTATTTT
TRBJ2-7 | . | TRBV11-1 | . | CASSLGTLSSYEQYF | TGTGCCAGCAGCCTCGGGACGCTTAGCTCCTACGAGCAGTACTTC
TRBJ2-2 | . | TRBV30 | . | CAWSRTPNTGELFF | TGTGCCTGGAGTAGGACCCCGAACACCGGGGAGCTGTTTTTT
TRBJ1-5 | . | TRBV15 | . | CATSRDRVPNQPQHF | TGTGCCACCAGCAGAGACAGGGTTCCCAATCAGCCCCAGCATTTT
TRBJ2-4 | . | TRBV7-9 | . | CASSLRLPRGGEAKNIQYF | TGTGCCAGCAGCTTAAGACTACCTCGGGGTGGGGAAGCCAAAAACATTCAGTACTTC
TRBJ2-2 | . | TRBV11-2 | . | CASSLSPGGTGELFF | TGTGCCAGCAGCTTATCCCCGGGCGGCACCGGGGAGCTGTTTTTT
TRBJ2-2 | . | TRBV6-6 | . | CASSRDLGGELFF | TGTGCCAGCAGCCGGGACCTTGGGGGGGAGCTGTTTTTT
TRBJ2-5 | once | TRBV27 | . | CASRPSGDGETQYF | TGTGCCAGCAGGCCCTCGGGAGATGGAGAGACCCAGTACTTC
TRBJ2-7 | . | TRBV7-9 | TRBD1 | CASSSGTGGAHEQYF | TGTGCCAGCAGCTCCGGGACAGGGGGCGCCCACGAGCAGTACTTC
TRBJ1-6 | . | TRBV2 | . | CASSEASSYNSPLHF | TGTGCCAGCAGTGAAGCCAGCTCCTATAATTCACCCCTCCACTTT
TRBJ2-7 | . | TRBV7-2 | TRBD1 | CASSAGGSYEQYF | TGTGCCAGCAGTGCAGGGGGCTCCTACGAGCAGTACTTC
TRBJ2-3 | once | TRBV9 | . | CASSGDQRTQYF | TGTGCCAGCAGCGGTGACCAGCGAACGCAGTATTTT
TRBJ2-3 | . | TRBV2 | . | CASSTTDTQYF | TGTGCCAGCAGTACGACAGATACGCAGTATTTT